These 21 T cell receptor beta chains were sequenced from one sample in a study of T cell repertoires in aging, cancer and after chemotherapy. Multiplex touch-down PCR with TRB-A/B primers amplified rearranged V-D-J TRB sequences. MiXCR, run by TCRdb on the multiplex PCR reads, gives a single entry per CDR3 protein. The data contain 6,000 to 6,500 distinct CDR3 sequences, about 32% of them singletons. Amplification of TCR beta used genomic DNA extracted from peripheral blood. What was sequenced was blood. The receptors come from a human donor with a blood cancer.

The V call is TRBV30, the J call TRBJ1-2; D ambiguous. The CDR3 sequence is 11 residues long. Trimming cost V 4 bases and J 8 bases, with 11 bases left between them. The germline V gene encodes CDR1 GTSNPN and CDR2 SVGIG (reference sequence). Here the CDR3 DNA reads TGTGCCTGGAAGGTCCCGGGCGGCTACACCTTC. Translation: CAWKVPGGYTF. Full variable domain (missing parts from reference TRBV30 and TRBJ1-2): SQTIHQWPATLVQPVGSPLSLECTVEGTSNPNLYWYRQAAGRGLQLLFYSVGIGQISSEVPQNLSASRPQDRQFILSSKKLLLSDSGFYLCAWKVPGGYTFGSGTRLTVV.

V is TRBV27 and J is TRBJ2-1; 8 positions match TRBD2. Trimming took 7 bases from V and 0 from J; bases not matched to a gene: 14. In germline, CDR1 is MNHEY, CDR2 SMNVEV (reference sequence). The CDR3 covers 18 residues. The CDR3 sequence is CASITSPGLESSYNEQFF. The CDR3 DNA is TGTGCCAGCATTACAAGCCCGGGACTAGAAAGCTCCTACAATGAGCAGTTCTTC.

In this sample, this clonotype turned up a few times. The rearrangement joins TRBV5-4 to TRBJ2-3, with D possibly matching TRBD1 (7 bases). CDR1 is SGHNT and CDR2 is YYREEE in the germline V gene (reference sequence). The V end lost 5 bases, the J end lost 6 bases, and 19 bases lay between the germline ends. CDR3 size: 15 residues. The CDR3 loop reads CASRDRRGAWDTQYF. The CDR3 region has the DNA TGTGCCAGCAGGGACAGGCGCGGGGCATGGGATACGCAGTATTTT.

The CDR3 nucleotides are TGTGCCAGCCGTGACAGGCTCTACAATGAGCAGTTCTTC. The encoded protein is CASRDRLYNEQFF. V and J are TRBV27 and TRBJ2-1, with D possibly matching TRBD1 (6 bases). V dropped 8 bases and J dropped 3 bases, with 11 bases sitting between them. Germline CDR1 MNHEY, CDR2 SMNVEV (reference sequence). The length of the CDR3 is 13 residues.

In its sample, this clonotype is medium-sized. The gene calls are TRBV19 and TRBJ2-3; D not certain. Per germline, CDR1 LNHDA and CDR2 SQIVND (reference sequence). V was shortened by 5 bases and J by 1 base, with 7 bases between the two germline ends. This CDR3 contains 13 residues. This CDR3 is CASSGQGTDTQYF. CDR3 sequence (DNA): TGTGCCAGTAGTGGTCAGGGCACAGATACGCAGTATTTT. Using reference TRBV19 and TRBJ2-3 for the parts outside the CDR3, the full variable domain is DGGITQSPKYLFRKEGQNVTLSCEQNLNHDAMYWYRQDPGQGLRLIYYSQIVNDFQKGDIAEGYSVSREKKESFPLTVTSAQKNPTAFYLCASSGQGTDTQYFGPGTRLTVL.

This clonotype has only a few counts. The chain has TRBV30 and TRBJ2-5; D ambiguous. CDR3 length equals 11 residues. Germline V gives CDR1 GTSNPN, CDR2 SVGIG (reference sequence). Trimming shortened V by 2 bases and J by 2 bases, and 3 bases separated the two germline ends. CDR3 in DNA: TGTGCCTGGAGTCTTCAAGAGACCCAGTACTTC. Translation gives CAWSLQETQYF. Combining the CDR3 with reference TRBV30 and TRBJ2-5 gives the whole variable domain SQTIHQWPATLVQPVGSPLSLECTVEGTSNPNLYWYRQAAGRGLQLLFYSVGIGQISSEVPQNLSASRPQDRQFILSSKKLLLSDSGFYLCAWSLQETQYFGPGTRLLVL.

This rearrangement joins TRBV18 to TRBJ1-1; D ambiguous. This CDR3 region has 15 residues. Trimming took 0 bases from V and 5 from J, leaving 13 bases between them. Germline-derived CDR1 and CDR2 are KGHSH and LQKENI. DNA for the CDR3: TGTGCCAGCTCACCACCGGGCCTAGGAGGAACTGAAGCTTTCTTT. Translation: CASSPPGLGGTEAFF.

This clonotype has a handful of counts. The rearrangement joins TRBV20-1 to TRBJ1-2; D is uncertain. Trimming left V 8 bases short and J 8 bases short, with 15 bases between. CDR3 length: 11 amino acids. The germline CDR1 and CDR2 sequences are DFQATT and SNEGSKA (reference sequence). The CDR3 loop is CSKPGSGGYTF. CDR3 nucleotide sequence: TGCAGTAAGCCGGGATCAGGAGGCTACACCTTC.

J is TRBJ2-7 and V is TRBV12-3 or TRBV12-4; 7 bases match TRBD1. The V segment lost 5 bases and the J segment 9 bases; nucleotides outside the gene matches: 10. The CDR3 has 13 residues. In DNA, the CDR3 is TGTGCCAGCAGTACACAGGGGCCTACGTCGCAGTACTTC. Translating it yields CASSTQGPTSQYF.

The chain joins TRBV4-3 to TRBJ1-2; no firm D call. The CDR3 consists of 15 residues. V was clipped by 0 bases and J by 4 bases, with 12 bases between them. Germline values: CDR1 LGHNA, CDR2 YSLEER. CDR3 DNA: TGCGCCAGCAGCCAAGATCTAGCAGTCGGCTATGGCTACACCTTC. Translated, it gives CASSQDLAVGYGYTF.

This clonotype came up a few times. The gene calls are TRBV5-1 and TRBJ2-6; D remains unclear. V was cut by 0 bases and J by 3 bases, with 1 base left in between. This CDR3 is built from 13 residues. Per germline, CDR1 SGHRS and CDR2 YFSETQ. The CDR3 loop reads CASSLDGANVLTF. The CDR3 DNA is TGCGCCAGCAGCTTGGATGGGGCCAACGTCCTGACTTTC.

The V call is TRBV7-9, the J call TRBJ2-7; tentatively, D is TRBD1 or TRBD2 (6 bases each). CDR1 and CDR2 from the germline V gene are SEHNR and FQNEAQ (reference sequence). Trimming removed 5 bases at V and 0 bases at J, with 20 bases between. This CDR3 has 17 amino acids. CDR3 nucleotides: TGTGCCAGCAGCCCCCGAAGGGGGGCCGCAGCCTCCTACGAGCAGTACTTC. Encoded protein: CASSPRRGAAASYEQYF.

This clonotype turned up a few times. V and J are TRBV7-3 and TRBJ2-7, with a tentative D call TRBD1 (6 bases). Per the germline V gene, CDR1 is SGHTA and CDR2 is FQGTGA. The V end was cut by 3 bases, the J end by 1 base, with 10 bases between. The CDR3 sequence is 14 residues long. The CDR3 DNA follows: TGTGCCAGCAGCTTCCGGGACAAATCCTACGAGCAGTACTTC. It yields the protein CASSFRDKSYEQYF.

Comments on this clonotype: A much larger clone lies a single base off, so this may be a read error. The V gene is TRBV15, the J gene TRBJ2-2; 10 bases are a match to TRBD2. The germline gives CDR1 LNHNV, CDR2 YYDKDF (reference sequence). This CDR3 has 18 amino acids. CDR3 DNA sequence: TGTGCCACCAGCAGGGTCCCGGGACTAGCGACGAACACCGGGGAGCTGTCTTTT. Translated, it gives CATSRVPGLATNTGELSF.

Within the sample, this clonotype is medium-sized. The gene calls are TRBV6-5 and TRBJ2-2; 7 nucleotides align to TRBD1. Germline lookup yields CDR1 MNHEY and CDR2 SVGAGI. Trimming at V came to 6 bases and at J to 5 bases, leaving 6 bases not matched to a gene. This CDR3 contains 14 residues. The CDR3 is CASRRQGSTGELFF. As DNA, the CDR3 is TGTGCCAGCAGACGACAGGGAAGTACCGGGGAGCTGTTTTTT.

V is TRBV10-3 and J is TRBJ2-5; perhaps TRBD1 as D (6 bases). Germline V CDR1 and CDR2: ENHRY, SYGVKD. This CDR3 is built from 16 residues. The CDR3 DNA follows: TGTGTCACCATTACACTCCATACAGGGACGAGAGAGACCCAGTACTTC. It yields the protein CVTITLHTGTRETQYF.

In this sample, this clonotype turned up a few times. The chain recombines TRBV7-6 with TRBJ2-1, with a weak D call TRBD1 (5 bases). Germline CDR1 SGHVS, CDR2 FNYEAQ. CDR3 length: 12 residues. V was shortened by 6 bases and J by 15 bases, with 18 bases between the two germline ends. Written as DNA, the CDR3 is TGTGCCAGCAGACCCGGCCAGGGTCGGCTGTTCTTC. It translates to CASRPGQGRLFF.

This chain joins TRBV20-1 and TRBJ2-7; perhaps D is TRBD1 or TRBD2 (6 bases each). This CDR3 has 15 amino acids. Germline CDR1 and CDR2: DFQATT and SNEGSKA (reference sequence). V lost 4 bases, J lost 0 bases, and 16 bases lay in between. The CDR3 is CSAKSGWGASYEQYF. For the CDR3, the DNA is TGCAGTGCTAAAAGTGGGTGGGGGGCCTCCTACGAGCAGTACTTC.

The CDR3 DNA sequence: TGTGCCAGCAGCCAATTCCAGGGTAAGGAGACCCAGTACTTC. Residues: CASSQFQGKETQYF. V usage is TRBV12-3 or TRBV12-4 and J usage is TRBJ2-5; possible D gene TRBD1, 5 bases. The CDR3 sequence is 14 residues long. V was clipped by 6 bases and J by 5 bases, with 16 bases between them.

There are a few counts of this clonotype. V and J are TRBV6-2 or TRBV6-3 and TRBJ2-2; D gene unclear. V lost 2 bases and J lost 8, with 6 bases in between. Germline V CDR1 and CDR2: MNHEY, SVGEGT. This CDR3 spans 12 amino acids. As DNA, the CDR3 is TGTGCCAGCAGTTACGCCGATGGGGAGCTGTTTTTT. Translation gives CASSYADGELFF.

The table lists this clonotype with a few counts. This chain links TRBV4-2 with TRBJ1-4; maybe TRBD1 (5 bases). This CDR3 region has 15 residues. With 1 base removed from V and 8 bases from J, the gap between germline ends came to 14 bases. CDR1 and CDR2 (germline): LGHNA, YNFKEQ. The CDR3 sequence: CASSQVGTINEKLFF. In DNA form, the CDR3 reads TGTGCCAGCAGCCAAGTAGGGACTATAAACGAAAAACTGTTTTTT.